This TCR beta chain was sequenced in a study of T cell repertoires in cytomegalovirus infection. Of note for this clonotype: Its target is not known.

TCRdb processed the reads anew with MiXCR; each CDR3 protein has one entry. The data show around 310,000 distinct CDR3 sequences, 25% to 35% seen once. Study outcomes and limitations: Dominant in the ex vivo response were TCR beta clonotypes restricted by HLA-C and specific for CMV.

From germline, CDR1 is MNHEY and CDR2 SMNVEV (reference sequence). The CDR3 has 14 residues. The germline V and J ends were trimmed by 6 bases and 5 bases, with 14 bases remaining between them. The source is a human donor in good health (CMV status not recorded). Some clones in this sample may be carry-over from other donors' samples. The sample here was cultured PBMCs, taken from culture after CMV antigen stimulation. The rearrangement uses TRBV27 and TRBJ2-1; tentative D call: TRBD1 (5 bases). In DNA, the CDR3 is TGTGCCAGCAGCCCCGGCTGGGGCCACAATGAGCAGTTCTTC. It encodes CASSPGWGHNEQFF.